This TCR beta chain was sequenced in a study of T cell responses to AZD1222 COVID-19 vaccine (TCRdb year 2021). Regarding the complete study: AZD1222 recipients whose second dose came at about 4 weeks and those whose second dose came at about 12 weeks were combined into one group, since spike-specific TCR depth and breadth did not differ between the two schedules. A total of under 250 trial participants underwent TCR sequencing, of whom some 200 had received two doses of AZD1222 and around 25 had received two doses of the MenACWY control vaccine. Enrollment into the trials was organized by age into subgroups of 18-55, 56-69 and 70-plus years, and those subgroups contained approximately 150, 30 and 60 TCR-sequenced participants, respectively. General findings and caveats noted by the study authors: Nearly half of unique spike-specific TCRs reportedly recognized epitopes outside regions mutated in the B.1.351 and B.1.1.7 variants. Because no day 14 peak-response samples were available, the repertoires could be characterized only after the peak T cell response. Most participants were white British and females outnumbered males, and the authors suggested that clonal diversity may have been underestimated. Spike-specific TCR breadth and depth rose significantly after two AZD1222 doses compared with day 0 and with MenACWY recipients. In the small 56-69-year group, the increase in depth fell short of significance, most likely because of low power. Only six AZD1222 recipients were SARS-CoV-2 seropositive at baseline, limiting conclusions about previously exposed vaccinees. CD4 TCRs associated with the vaccine covered the entire spike protein, and the dominant responses were in regions 160-218 and 743-854.

As concerns this clone: Its antigen remains unidentified. Base qualities are missing; no much larger clone stands one base away.

Reading the label with the study, this specimen's time point is: baseline before first vaccination. Vaccinee samples came from UK trials COV001 and COV002, including a single-blind randomized controlled phase 2/3 trial of AZD1222 (ChAdOx1 nCoV-19) in healthy adults. For TCRbeta chain sequencing, PBMC samples from trial participants were taken at day 0 and at day 28 after the second dose. The CDR3 regions of human TCRbeta chains were analyzed by immunosequencing. The authors' analysis ran thus. Repertoire TCRs were matched against a reference library of SARS-CoV-2-specific TCRs generated with the MIRA antigen-specificity platform. Breadth meant the fraction of unique TCRs that were SARS-CoV-2-associated, whereas depth meant the fraction of total T cells that were SARS-CoV-2-associated. Each spike-specific TCR was assigned to its reactive spike region and to a CD4 or CD8 class using the MIRA data. Log10-transformed breadth and depth values were compared by one-way ANOVA with Sidak's multiple comparisons tests. Entries here come from immuneACCESS through TCRdb and include only in-frame sequences with V and J called. Some clones fail to appear in such tables; in the studies checked, an unresolved V gene covers under half of the shortfall, and the cause of the remainder is unknown. V and J calls and clone size come straight from that table; D and trimming were deduced from the DNA. The sample table shows around 190,000 clones, and about 90% are seen once. The ten largest clones take up approximately 0.49% of the sample.

The TCR comes from an adult in good health. Sequencing was performed on peripheral blood, taken on day 0 of AZD1222 vaccination.

The CDR3 reads CASRFRAGAEYNSPLHF. The nucleotides read TGTGCCAGCAGATTTAGGGCAGGGGCAGAATATAATTCACCCCTCCACTTT. The V gene is TRBV27 and the J gene is TRBJ1-6; the D gene is perhaps TRBD1, from 6 matching bases. V was cut back by 6 bases and J by 4 bases, leaving a gap of 19 bases between them. The germline V gene encodes CDR1 MNHEY and CDR2 SMNVEV (reference sequence). Including cysteine and phenylalanine, the CDR3 has 17 amino acids. Of the read, only the CDR3 DNA is kept; its 51 bases are in frame from base 1.